The clone carrying this T cell receptor beta chain has only a few counts. The antigen is unknown. Treatment defined: randomized to nivolumab then ipilimumab (arm A) or the reverse (arm B). This CDR3 has 14 amino acids. Germline V lookup: CDR1 MNHGY, CDR2 SAAAGT. V was clipped by 6 bases and J by 2 bases, with 14 bases between them. This entry belongs to a study of sequential checkpoint blockade in melanoma. Study background: Both treatment sequences were followed by maintenance nivolumab. Matched biopsies came pretreatment and at week 13 for some 22 patients. General study points: Rising tumor T-cell fraction and clonality meant about 30 times likelier benefit.

Libraries were prepared by immunoSEQ multiplex PCR; TCRdb keeps only in-frame clonotypes and omits some of them. This repertoire shows around 7,000 clones, about 20% found once; its top ten account for roughly 12%. The clonotype comes from a human donor with melanoma. The sample was tumor tissue (inferred from file names), taken from a patient given nivolumab and ipilimumab in sequence. The chain joins TRBV6-8 to TRBJ2-7, with D possibly being TRBD2 (7 bases). The CDR3 bases are TGTGCCAGCAGGGTGGGGGGGCCAGCCTACGAGCAGTACTTC. This translates into CASRVGGPAYEQYF.